The rows below give T cell receptor beta chains drawn from one sample of a study of blood T cell repertoires in COVID-19. Measured with immunoSEQ multiplex PCR; TCRdb has only the in-frame clones, and not every one. The sample lists over 250,000 clones, roughly nine tenths occurring once. Sequenced material: PBMCs or T cells enriched from blood (not recorded which). Receptors originate from a man in his sixties who had recovered from COVID-19. CDR3s leave out the opening cysteine and the closing phenylalanine or tryptophan. For some rows the clone size is stated as once, few or many, or as a class when expanded; others skip it.

j_gene	abundance	v_gene	CDR3aa
TRBJ2-1	.	TRBV3-1/TRBV3-2	ASSHSSGRARQF
TRBJ1-1	.	TRBV11-2	ASSLYLADSAF
TRBJ2-1	.	TRBV18	ASSLGPGNEQF
TRBJ2-5	.	TRBV15	ATSRLGGNQETQY
TRBJ1-5	.	TRBV28	ASRFRGHQH
TRBJ2-2	.	TRBV7-2	ASSLRQGNTGELF
TRBJ2-2	.	TRBV7-9	ASSAAGTGGRTGELF
TRBJ2-1	.	TRBV7-9	ASSKTSSGRANEQF
TRBJ2-5	once	TRBV19	ASSEQGYETQY
TRBJ1-5	.	TRBV6-6	ASSYPRDTSNQPQH
TRBJ1-4	.	TRBV23-1	ASSPKGARDEKLF
TRBJ2-5	.	TRBV5-1	ASSLSSAQETQY
TRBJ1-5	.	TRBV7-2	ASSSVGGENQPQH
TRBJ2-3	.	TRBV3-1/TRBV3-2	ASSQDPLAGVRDTQY
TRBJ2-7	once	TRBV3-1/TRBV3-2	ASSQEIPSGEQY
TRBJ2-2	.	TRBV12-3/TRBV12-4	ASSSSTGELF
TRBJ1-1	.	TRBV29-1	SVEGQTNTEAF
TRBJ1-2	.	TRBV9	ASSVRGTAFGGYT
TRBJ2-7	.	TRBV6-2/TRBV6-3	ASSWTRSSYEQY
TRBJ2-7	.	TRBV5-1	ASSLEGSGRSYEQY
TRBJ1-2	once	TRBV11-3	ASSLGHNYGYT
TRBJ2-5	.	TRBV7-9	ASSLVDLQETQY
TRBJ1-1	.	TRBV5-6	ASSFLYTEAF
TRBJ2-2	.	TRBV9	ASRPDSAVNTGELF
TRBJ1-2	.	TRBV28	ASSSTGENYGYT
TRBJ1-1	.	TRBV5-1	ASSLQVMNTEAF
TRBJ2-5	.	TRBV19	ATQGIVETQY
TRBJ1-2	once	TRBV20-1	SVEGNYGYT
TRBJ1-5	.	TRBV7-9	ASSLPSADQPQH
TRBJ1-1	once	TRBV27	ASTGQGNTEAF
TRBJ1-4	.	TRBV9	ASSVADRAKLF
TRBJ1-4	.	TRBV23-1	ASSHSVGRINEKLF
TRBJ1-4	.	TRBV5-1	ASSRGGATNEKLF
TRBJ2-1	.	TRBV2	ASSGSGVRSYNEQF
TRBJ1-1	.	TRBV12-3/TRBV12-4	ASSLTMNTEAF
TRBJ2-1	.	TRBV24-1	ATSDPATSGSYYNEQF
TRBJ1-4	.	TRBV19	ASRLSGHGEKLF
TRBJ1-1	few	TRBV4-3	ASSRSGTANTEAF
TRBJ1-1	.	TRBV12-3/TRBV12-4	ASSKQVNTEAF
TRBJ2-2	once	TRBV5-1	ASSPGPNTGELF
TRBJ2-2	.	TRBV24-1	ATSSRGSLLNTGELF
TRBJ2-3	.	TRBV4-1	ASSQVSGRLAEKDTQY
TRBJ1-4	.	TRBV7-2	ASSLDSRGAEKLF
TRBJ1-2	.	TRBV18	ASTKGVGYT
TRBJ1-2	.	TRBV5-4	ASRQPGQGYGYT
TRBJ2-3	.	TRBV19	ASSIGGHTDTQY
TRBJ1-3	.	TRBV30	AWSRQGSGNTIY
TRBJ2-7	.	TRBV27	ASSFSSGGSYEQY
TRBJ2-1	once	TRBV30	AWTSGGSSYNEQF
TRBJ1-2	.	TRBV15	ATSRDLAGTGGYGYT
TRBJ1-5	.	TRBV19	ASSIGPLRRGGQPQH
TRBJ2-7	.	TRBV9	ASSPGGSSYEQY
TRBJ2-7	.	TRBV7-8	ASSFGLFYEQY
TRBJ2-1	.	TRBV7-7	ASSPDRGRNNEQF
TRBJ2-5	.	TRBV5-1	ASSFSTRGKETQY